This TCR beta chain was sequenced in a study of identical twins' blood T cells. Libraries were made from RNA as TCR cDNA, using a modified protocol. How the authors handled the data: Each donor had about 100,000 to nearly 500,000 clonotypes. TCRdb reanalysed the 5' RACE reads using MiXCR and keeps one entry per CDR3 protein. The V and J calls here are based on TCRdb, not the publication. This table holds fewer than 450,000 distinct CDR3 sequences, about 28% found once. This clonotype was found many times. Antigen unknown. Germline V lookup: CDR1 ENHRY, CDR2 SYGVKD. The trim removed 11 bases at V and 4 bases at J, leaving 10 bases unmatched. CDR3 length: 13 amino acids. Study results and limitations: Twin repertoire similarity may partly reflect shared environment. Twins shared more top CDR3 clonotypes than unrelated donors did.

The J gene is TRBJ1-1, the V gene TRBV10-3; the match to TRBD1 covers 7 bases. Sequences were obtained from PBMCs. The receptor was isolated from a woman aged 18 to 49 in good health. In DNA, the CDR3 is TGTGCCGGCAAAGGGGGCAGGAGCACTGAAGCTTTCTTT. This codes for CAGKGGRSTEAFF.